Sequencing of this T cell receptor (beta chain) was carried out in a study of long-term antiretroviral therapy in people with HIV. A few counts support this clone. The antigen is not known. Study-wide points: The blood, collected between the mid-2000s and the late 2010s, was possibly taken under older ART regimens. Clones that had undergone expansion before ART dominated the repertoire at all time points.

The length of the CDR3 is 14 residues. The V end was cut by 6 bases, the J end by 4 bases, with 12 bases between. Germline V gene sequence: CDR1 SGHTA, CDR2 FQGTGA. Survey-level resolution applied to immunoSEQ assay v3.0. The table came from immunoSEQ multiplex PCR; TCRdb's copy has only in-frame clones and leaves some out. The sample includes around 9,200 clones, nearly 80% seen only once; the top ten take around 25%. Here the sequenced sample was unsorted PBMCs, taken 0.6 years before starting antiretroviral therapy. The origin of this receptor is a man between 40 and 49 years old with HIV. The V gene is TRBV7-3, the J gene TRBJ1-4; tentatively, D is TRBD1 (5 bases). The CDR3 sequence: CASRGQGGNEKLFF. Here the CDR3 DNA reads TGTGCCAGCAGGGGGCAGGGCGGTAATGAAAAACTGTTTTTT. The full variable domain, completed using reference TRBV7-3 and TRBJ1-4, is GAGVSQTPSNKVTEKGKYVELRCDPISGHTALYWYRQSLGQGPEFLIYFQGTGAADDSGLPNDRFFAVRPEGSVSTLKIQRTERGDSAVYLCASRGQGGNEKLFFGSGTQLSVL.